This TCR beta chain was captured in a study of cytomegalovirus exposure and HLA in healthy donors. On this clone: Its antigen is unidentified.

Primers for the PCR totalled 60 Vbeta and 13 Jbeta. Clones were read by immunoSEQ multiplex PCR, and TCRdb kept only the in-frame ones, dropping some. The record lists tens of thousands of clones, of which the ten most abundant hold approximately 4.8%. Broader study findings: Three chains tied to CMV proved CMV antigen-specific in vitro.

The origin of this receptor is a female donor in good health and CMV-seronegative. Input material: PBMCs.

CDR3 sequence: CASSGAGPPGELFF. The CDR3 DNA sequence: TGTGCCAGTAGTGGGGCAGGGCCGCCCGGGGAGCTGTTTTTT. The chain carries TRBV19 and TRBJ2-2, with a weak D call TRBD1 (5 bases). The CDR3 is 14 amino acids. The germline V gene encodes CDR1 LNHDA and CDR2 SQIVND (reference sequence). Trimming took 5 bases from V and 6 from J, leaving 13 bases between them.